This passage covers 3 T cell receptor beta chains from one sample sequenced in a study of persistence of HIV-infected CD4 T cells. Lysates of CMV-infected fibroblasts at 10 ug/mL stimulated these cells. Responding CD4+ T cells were sorted by upregulation of both CD40 ligand and CD69. No antigens are known for them. This was the immunoSEQ version 4 assay in survey mode. Profiling relied on immunoSEQ multiplex PCR, and the TCRdb table lists in-frame clones only, not all of them. The data show about 17,000 clones, almost 65% seen once. The source material was CD4+ T cells sorted from PBMCs after roughly 20-hour stimulation, sampled from a patient who received antiretroviral therapy. The receptors derive from an adult woman with HIV who was CMV-seropositive.

CDR3 protein: CASRLLAGGNNEQFF. Here the CDR3 DNA reads TGTGCCAGCAGACTGTTAGCGGGGGGTAACAATGAGCAGTTCTTC. The chain joins TRBV27 to TRBJ2-1; 10 nucleotides agree with TRBD2. The germline CDR1 and CDR2 sequences are MNHEY and SMNVEV (reference sequence). V shed 6 bases, J shed 5 bases, and the junction held 7 bases outside the gene matches. The CDR3 totals 15 residues.

The chain combines TRBV30 with TRBJ2-3; D uncertain. Deletions cut 1 base from V and 2 bases from J, with 10 bases between. The CDR3 extends over 14 amino acids. Germline V lookup: CDR1 GTSNPN, CDR2 SVGIG (reference sequence). The CDR3 coding sequence is TGTGCCTGGAGTGCAGTGGGGTACACAGATACGCAGTATTTT. Protein sequence: CAWSAVGYTDTQYF. The full variable domain, with the rest looked up from reference TRBV30 and TRBJ2-3, is SQTIHQWPATLVQPVGSPLSLECTVEGTSNPNLYWYRQAAGRGLQLLFYSVGIGQISSEVPQNLSASRPQDRQFILSSKKLLLSDSGFYLCAWSAVGYTDTQYFGPGTRLTVL.

V usage is TRBV7-9 and J usage is TRBJ2-1, with TRBD1 matching 10 bases. The germline gives CDR1 SEHNR, CDR2 FQNEAQ (reference sequence). V gave up 3 bases and J gave up 10 bases; unmatched junction bases: 12. CDR3 length: 16 residues. CDR3 coding DNA: TGTGCCAGCAGCTTTGGGGACAGGGGCTTTAGAGGCGAGCAGTTCTTC. Translation: CASSFGDRGFRGEQFF.